A selection of T cell receptor beta chains follows, all from one sample in a study of shared clonotypes between healthy human individuals. Produced via immunoSEQ multiplex PCR; TCRdb's table is partial and in-frame only. The repertoire consists of roughly 1 million clones, with approximately 76% occurring once and the leading ten covering around 1.5%. Sequencing was performed on memory CD4+ T cells sorted from blood. Receptor source: a man between 18 and 29 years old in good health. Each CDR3 is given with its conserved first and last residue. The order of the fields is CDR3 protein, CDR3 DNA, clone size, D gene, J gene, V gene. The D gene is left open where the match is weak. Size values are once, few and many counts, or a class for expanded clones, and some rows have none.

CDR3 protein: CASSPLGTGANVLTF
CDR3 DNA: TGTGCCAGCTCACCGTTAGGGACTGGGGCCAACGTCCTGACTTTC
clone size: .
D gene: .
J gene: TRBJ2-6
V gene: TRBV18

CDR3 protein: CASSSGLAPYEQYF
CDR3 DNA: TGTGCCAGCAGCTCGGGACTAGCGCCCTACGAGCAGTACTTC
clone size: .
D gene: TRBD2
J gene: TRBJ2-7
V gene: TRBV7-8

CDR3 protein: CASSPSSGSYEQYF
CDR3 DNA: TGCGCCAGCAGCCCTAGTAGCGGGTCCTACGAGCAGTACTTC
clone size: .
D gene: TRBD2
J gene: TRBJ2-7
V gene: TRBV5-1

CDR3 protein: CASSLASHEQFF
CDR3 DNA: TGTGCCAGCAGCCTCGCATCGCATGAGCAGTTCTTC
clone size: .
D gene: .
J gene: TRBJ2-1
V gene: TRBV7-2

CDR3 protein: CASSFGGGGEETQYF
CDR3 DNA: TGTGCTAGCAGCTTTGGGGGAGGGGGAGAAGAGACCCAGTACTTC
clone size: .
D gene: .
J gene: TRBJ2-5
V gene: TRBV7-7

CDR3 protein: CASSQYLGTLRGYGYTF
CDR3 DNA: TGCGCCAGCAGTCAATACCTAGGGACACTACGGGGCTATGGCTACACCTTC
clone size: .
D gene: .
J gene: TRBJ1-2
V gene: TRBV23-1

CDR3 protein: CAWSVPSGITSGYEQYF
CDR3 DNA: TGTGCCTGGAGTGTCCCTAGCGGGATTACGTCGGGCTACGAGCAGTACTTC
clone size: .
D gene: TRBD2
J gene: TRBJ2-7
V gene: TRBV30

CDR3 protein: CASSRQGTYNEQFF
CDR3 DNA: TGTGCCAGCAGCCGACAGGGGACCTACAATGAGCAGTTCTTC
clone size: .
D gene: TRBD1
J gene: TRBJ2-1
V gene: TRBV11-3

CDR3 protein: CASRTGGLAGDTQYF
CDR3 DNA: TGTGCCAGCCGCACAGGGGGACTAGCGGGAGATACGCAGTATTTT
clone size: few
D gene: TRBD2
J gene: TRBJ2-3
V gene: TRBV2

CDR3 protein: CAIGQGGGETQYF
CDR3 DNA: TGTGCCATTGGACAGGGTGGGGGAGAGACCCAGTACTTC
clone size: .
D gene: TRBD1
J gene: TRBJ2-5
V gene: TRBV10-3

CDR3 protein: CASSLGTSGVIAKNIQYF
CDR3 DNA: TGTGCCAGCAGCCTAGGGACTAGCGGGGTCATAGCCAAAAACATTCAGTACTTC
clone size: .
D gene: TRBD2
J gene: TRBJ2-4
V gene: TRBV9

CDR3 protein: CASSSGGSRDTQYF
CDR3 DNA: TGTGCCAGCAGCTCCGGGGGTAGCAGAGATACGCAGTATTTT
clone size: .
D gene: .
J gene: TRBJ2-3
V gene: TRBV7-3

CDR3 protein: CASSRSGPYNEQFF
CDR3 DNA: TGTGCCAGCAGTAGGTCAGGACCCTACAATGAGCAGTTCTTC
clone size: .
D gene: .
J gene: TRBJ2-1
V gene: TRBV6-1

CDR3 protein: CASRLESGWETQYF
CDR3 DNA: TGTGCCAGCAGACTAGAATCGGGGTGGGAGACCCAGTACTTC
clone size: .
D gene: .
J gene: TRBJ2-5
V gene: TRBV11-2

CDR3 protein: CASSVAVVRGTGELFF
CDR3 DNA: TGTGCCAGCAGCGTAGCAGTGGTTCGGGGCACCGGGGAGCTGTTTTTT
clone size: .
D gene: .
J gene: TRBJ2-2
V gene: TRBV9